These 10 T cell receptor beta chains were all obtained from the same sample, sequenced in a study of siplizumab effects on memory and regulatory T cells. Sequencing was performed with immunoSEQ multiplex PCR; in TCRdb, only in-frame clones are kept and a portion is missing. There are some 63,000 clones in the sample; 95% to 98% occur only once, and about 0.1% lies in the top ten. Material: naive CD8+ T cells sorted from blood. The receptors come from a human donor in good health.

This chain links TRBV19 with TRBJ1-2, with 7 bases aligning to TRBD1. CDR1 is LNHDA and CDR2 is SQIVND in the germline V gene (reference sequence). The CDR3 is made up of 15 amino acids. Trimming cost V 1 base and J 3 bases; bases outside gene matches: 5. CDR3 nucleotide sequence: TGTGCCAGTAGTATAGGGCCTACAGGGGACTATGGCTACACCTTC. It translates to CASSIGPTGDYGYTF.

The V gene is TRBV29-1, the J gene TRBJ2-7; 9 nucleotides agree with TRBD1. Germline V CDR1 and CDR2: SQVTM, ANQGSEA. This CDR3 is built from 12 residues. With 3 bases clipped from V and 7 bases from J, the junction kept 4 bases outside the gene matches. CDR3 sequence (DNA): TGCAGCGTTGACGCGACAGGGGGGGAGCAGTACTTC. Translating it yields CSVDATGGEQYF.

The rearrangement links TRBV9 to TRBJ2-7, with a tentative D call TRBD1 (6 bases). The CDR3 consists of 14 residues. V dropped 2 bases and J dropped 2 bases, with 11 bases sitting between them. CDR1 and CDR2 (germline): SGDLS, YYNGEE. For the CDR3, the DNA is TGTGCCAGCAGCGTCGGAGGACAGACCTACGAGCAGTACTTC. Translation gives CASSVGGQTYEQYF.

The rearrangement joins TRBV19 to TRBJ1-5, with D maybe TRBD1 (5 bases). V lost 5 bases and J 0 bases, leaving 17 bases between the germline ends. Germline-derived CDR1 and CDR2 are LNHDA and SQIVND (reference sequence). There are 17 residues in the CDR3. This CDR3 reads CASSWIGGGDSNQPQHF. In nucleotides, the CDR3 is TGTGCCAGTAGTTGGATTGGGGGGGGTGATAGCAATCAGCCCCAGCATTTT.

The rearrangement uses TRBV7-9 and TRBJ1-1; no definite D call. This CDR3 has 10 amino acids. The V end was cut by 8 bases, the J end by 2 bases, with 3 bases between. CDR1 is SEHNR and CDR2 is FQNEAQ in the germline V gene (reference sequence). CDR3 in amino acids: CASGNTEAFF. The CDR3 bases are TGTGCCAGCGGAAACACTGAAGCTTTCTTT.

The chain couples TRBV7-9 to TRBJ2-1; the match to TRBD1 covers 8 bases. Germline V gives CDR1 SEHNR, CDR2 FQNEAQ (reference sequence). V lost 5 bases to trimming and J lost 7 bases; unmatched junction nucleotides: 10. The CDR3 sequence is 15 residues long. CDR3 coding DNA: TGTGCCAGCAGCCCCCCTGGCAGGGGGCGGAATGAGCAGTTCTTC. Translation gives CASSPPGRGRNEQFF.

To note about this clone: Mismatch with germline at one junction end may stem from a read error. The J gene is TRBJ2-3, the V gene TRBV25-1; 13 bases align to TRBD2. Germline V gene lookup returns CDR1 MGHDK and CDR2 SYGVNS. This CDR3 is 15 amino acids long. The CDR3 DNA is TGTGTCAGCAGTGGACTAGCGGGGGTCGTGGATACGCAGTATTTT. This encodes CVSSGLAGVVDTQYF.

In DNA, the CDR3 is TGTGCCAGCAGCTCTAGCGGCAGCACAGATACGCAGTATTTT. This codes for CASSSSGSTDTQYF. The rearrangement links TRBV7-3 to TRBJ2-3, with TRBD2 matching 7 bases. Trimming removed 4 bases from V and 0 bases from J; junction bases left unmatched: 1. The CDR3 totals 14 residues. CDR1 and CDR2 (germline): SGHTA, FQGTGA.

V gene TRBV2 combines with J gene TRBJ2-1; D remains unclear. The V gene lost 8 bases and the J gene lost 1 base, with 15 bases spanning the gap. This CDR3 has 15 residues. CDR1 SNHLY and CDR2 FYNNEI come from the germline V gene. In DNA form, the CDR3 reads TGTGCCAGCCCCGACCCTTCCGTATCCTACAATGAGCAGTTCTTC. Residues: CASPDPSVSYNEQFF.

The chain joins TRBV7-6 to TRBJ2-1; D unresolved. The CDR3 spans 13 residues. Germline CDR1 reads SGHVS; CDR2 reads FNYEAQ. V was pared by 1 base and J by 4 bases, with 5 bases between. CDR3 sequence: CASSLVQYNEQFF. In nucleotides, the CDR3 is TGTGCCAGCAGCTTAGTACAGTACAATGAGCAGTTCTTC.